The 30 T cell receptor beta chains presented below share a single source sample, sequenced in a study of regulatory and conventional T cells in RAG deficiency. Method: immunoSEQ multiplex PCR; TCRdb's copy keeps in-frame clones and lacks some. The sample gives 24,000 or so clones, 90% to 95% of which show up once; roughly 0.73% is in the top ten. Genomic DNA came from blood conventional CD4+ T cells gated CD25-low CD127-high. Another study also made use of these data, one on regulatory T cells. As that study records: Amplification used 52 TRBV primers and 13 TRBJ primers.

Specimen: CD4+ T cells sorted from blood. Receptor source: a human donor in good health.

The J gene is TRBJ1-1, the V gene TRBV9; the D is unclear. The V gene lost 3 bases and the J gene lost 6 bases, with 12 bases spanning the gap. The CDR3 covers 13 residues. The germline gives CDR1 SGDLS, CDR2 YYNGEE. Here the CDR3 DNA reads TGTGCCAGCAGCGCCGAGGTGGATCCTGAAGCTTTCTTT. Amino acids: CASSAEVDPEAFF.

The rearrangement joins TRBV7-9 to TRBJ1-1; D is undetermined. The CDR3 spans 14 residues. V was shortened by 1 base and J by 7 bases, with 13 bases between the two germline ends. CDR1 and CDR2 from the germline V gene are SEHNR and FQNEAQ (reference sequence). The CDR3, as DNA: TGTGCCAGCAGCTTAGTCGCAGGAGATAGTGAAGCTTTCTTT. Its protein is CASSLVAGDSEAFF. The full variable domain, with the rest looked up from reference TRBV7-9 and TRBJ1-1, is DTGVSQNPRHKITKRGQNVTFRCDPISEHNRLYWYRQTLGQGPEFLTYFQNEAQLEKSRLLSDRFSAERPKGSFSTLEIQRTEQGDSAMYLCASSLVAGDSEAFFGQGTRLTVV.

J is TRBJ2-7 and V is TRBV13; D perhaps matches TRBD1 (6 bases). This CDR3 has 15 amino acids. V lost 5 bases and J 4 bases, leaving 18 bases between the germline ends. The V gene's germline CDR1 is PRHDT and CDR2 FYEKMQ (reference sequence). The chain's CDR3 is CASSAPGQGPYEQYF. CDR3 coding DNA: TGTGCCAGCAGCGCCCCCGGGCAGGGGCCGTACGAGCAGTACTTC.

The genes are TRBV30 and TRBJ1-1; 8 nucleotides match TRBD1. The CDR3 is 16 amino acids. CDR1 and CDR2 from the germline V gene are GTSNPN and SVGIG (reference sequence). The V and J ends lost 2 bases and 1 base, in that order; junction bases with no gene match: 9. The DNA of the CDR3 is TGTGCCTGGAGTACCCCCGGGACAGGAGGGAACACTGAAGCTTTCTTT. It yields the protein CAWSTPGTGGNTEAFF.

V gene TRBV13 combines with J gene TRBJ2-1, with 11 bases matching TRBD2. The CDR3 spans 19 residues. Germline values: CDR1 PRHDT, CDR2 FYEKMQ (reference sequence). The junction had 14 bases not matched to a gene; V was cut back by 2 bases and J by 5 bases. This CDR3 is CASSLLTSGAPGGHNEQFF. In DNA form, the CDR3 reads TGTGCCAGCAGCTTACTGACTAGCGGGGCCCCAGGGGGCCACAATGAGCAGTTCTTC.

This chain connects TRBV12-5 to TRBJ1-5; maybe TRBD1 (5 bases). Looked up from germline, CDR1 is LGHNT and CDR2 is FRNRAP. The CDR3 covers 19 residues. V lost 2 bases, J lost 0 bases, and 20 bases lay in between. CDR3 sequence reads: CASGLPPGLTSYSNQPQHF. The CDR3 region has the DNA TGTGCTAGTGGTTTGCCTCCGGGACTTACTTCCTATAGCAATCAGCCCCAGCATTTT.

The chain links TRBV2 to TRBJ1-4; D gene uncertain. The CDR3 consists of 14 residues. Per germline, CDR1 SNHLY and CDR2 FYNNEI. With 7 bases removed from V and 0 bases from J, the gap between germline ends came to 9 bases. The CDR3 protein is CASKEGTTNEKLFF. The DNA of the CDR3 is TGTGCCAGCAAGGAAGGGACAACTAATGAAAAACTGTTTTTT.

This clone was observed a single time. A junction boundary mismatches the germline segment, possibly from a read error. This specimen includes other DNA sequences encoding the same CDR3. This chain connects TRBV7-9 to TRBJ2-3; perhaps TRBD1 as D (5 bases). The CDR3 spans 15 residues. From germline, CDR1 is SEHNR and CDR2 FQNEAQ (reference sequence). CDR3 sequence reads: CASSLVGLPTDTQYF. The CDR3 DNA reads TGTGCCAGCAGTTTAGTGGGGCTACCCACAGATACGCAGTATTTT.

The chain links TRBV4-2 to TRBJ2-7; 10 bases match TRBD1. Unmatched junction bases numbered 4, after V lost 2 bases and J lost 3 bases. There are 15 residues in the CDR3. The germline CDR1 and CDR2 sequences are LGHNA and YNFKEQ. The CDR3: CASSQTGTGVYEQYF. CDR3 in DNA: TGTGCCAGCAGCCAAACCGGGACAGGGGTCTACGAGCAGTACTTC.

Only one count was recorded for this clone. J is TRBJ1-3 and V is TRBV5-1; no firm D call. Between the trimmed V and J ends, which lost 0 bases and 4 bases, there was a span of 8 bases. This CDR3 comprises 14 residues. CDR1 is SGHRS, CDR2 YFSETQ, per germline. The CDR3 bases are TGCGCCAGCAGCTTGGTTGGGCTCGGAAACACCATATATTTT. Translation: CASSLVGLGNTIYF.

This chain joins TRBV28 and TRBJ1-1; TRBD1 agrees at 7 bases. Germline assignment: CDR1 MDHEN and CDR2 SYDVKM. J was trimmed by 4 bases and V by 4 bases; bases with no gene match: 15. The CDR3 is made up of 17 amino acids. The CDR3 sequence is CASSSKHPDRLGTEAFF. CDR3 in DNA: TGTGCCAGCAGTTCAAAGCACCCGGACAGGTTGGGCACTGAAGCTTTCTTT. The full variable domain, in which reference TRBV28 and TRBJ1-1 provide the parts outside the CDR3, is DVKVTQSSRYLVKRTGEKVFLECVQDMDHENMFWYRQDPGLGLRLIYFSYDVKMKEKGDIPEGYSVSREKKERFSLILESASTNQTSMYLCASSSKHPDRLGTEAFFGQGTRLTVV.

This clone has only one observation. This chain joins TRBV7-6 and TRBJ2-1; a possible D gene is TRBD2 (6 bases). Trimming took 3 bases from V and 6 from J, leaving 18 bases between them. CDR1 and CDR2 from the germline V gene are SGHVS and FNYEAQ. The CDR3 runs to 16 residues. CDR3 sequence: CASSLGRLVQGNEQFF. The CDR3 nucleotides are TGTGCCAGCAGCTTGGGTCGACTAGTTCAGGGCAATGAGCAGTTCTTC. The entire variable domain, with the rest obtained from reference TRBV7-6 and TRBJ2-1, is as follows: GAGVSQSPRYKVTKRGQDVALRCDPISGHVSLYWYRQALGQGPEFLTYFNYEAQQDKSGLPNDRFSAERPEGSISTLTIQRTEQRDSAMYRCASSLGRLVQGNEQFFGPGTRLTVL.

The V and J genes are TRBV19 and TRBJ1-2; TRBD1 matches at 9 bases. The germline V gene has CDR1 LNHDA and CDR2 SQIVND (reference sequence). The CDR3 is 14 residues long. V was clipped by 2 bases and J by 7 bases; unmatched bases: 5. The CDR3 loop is CASSITGGVSGYTF. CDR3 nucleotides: TGTGCCAGTAGTATAACAGGGGGCGTAAGTGGCTACACCTTC.

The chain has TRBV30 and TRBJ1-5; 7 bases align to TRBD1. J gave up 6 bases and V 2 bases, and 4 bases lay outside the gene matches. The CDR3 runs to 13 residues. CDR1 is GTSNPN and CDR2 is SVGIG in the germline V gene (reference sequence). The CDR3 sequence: CAWSRGGRQPQHF. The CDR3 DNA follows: TGTGCCTGGAGTAGAGGGGGCCGTCAGCCCCAGCATTTT.

The CDR3 loop is CASSWALAGEQYF. As DNA, the CDR3 is TGTGCCAGCAGTTGGGCTTTGGCTGGCGAGCAGTACTTC. This chain joins TRBV28 and TRBJ2-7; no firm D call. The CDR3 length is 13 residues. V gave up 4 bases and J gave up 6 bases, with 13 bases separating them. Germline CDR1 and CDR2: MDHEN and SYDVKM. The full variable domain, completed using reference TRBV28 and TRBJ2-7, is DVKVTQSSRYLVKRTGEKVFLECVQDMDHENMFWYRQDPGLGLRLIYFSYDVKMKEKGDIPEGYSVSREKKERFSLILESASTNQTSMYLCASSWALAGEQYFGPGTRLTVT.

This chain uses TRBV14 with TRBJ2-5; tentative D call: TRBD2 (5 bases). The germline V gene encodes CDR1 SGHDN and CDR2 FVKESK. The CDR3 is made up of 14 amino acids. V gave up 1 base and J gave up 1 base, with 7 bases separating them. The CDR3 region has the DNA TGTGCCAGCAGCCAAGCAGCGGCCCAAGAGACCCAGTACTTC. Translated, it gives CASSQAAAQETQYF.

The CDR3 DNA sequence: TGTGCCAGCAGAGAGGGTCCCGGACTCTATGGCTACACCTTC. It encodes CASREGPGLYGYTF. The chain recombines TRBV28 with TRBJ1-2; no definite D call. This CDR3 has 14 residues. V was trimmed by 6 bases and J by 4 bases, leaving 15 bases between them. CDR1 is MDHEN and CDR2 is SYDVKM in the germline V gene.

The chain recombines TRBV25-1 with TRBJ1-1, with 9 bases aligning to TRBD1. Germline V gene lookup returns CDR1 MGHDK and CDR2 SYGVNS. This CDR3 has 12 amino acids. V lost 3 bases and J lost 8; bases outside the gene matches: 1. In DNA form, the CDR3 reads TGTGCCAGCAGTGAGGGGACAGGGGAAGCTTTCTTT. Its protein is CASSEGTGEAFF.

The CDR3 DNA follows: TGTGCCAGCTCACCCCAGGACAGGTCCTTAAATTCACCCCTCCACTTT. Protein: CASSPQDRSLNSPLHF. This chain uses TRBV18 with TRBJ1-6; TRBD1 agrees at 7 bases. CDR1 is KGHSH and CDR2 is LQKENI in the germline V gene. This CDR3 spans 16 amino acids. After removal of 3 bases from V and 7 bases from J, the junction contained 9 bases not matched to a gene.

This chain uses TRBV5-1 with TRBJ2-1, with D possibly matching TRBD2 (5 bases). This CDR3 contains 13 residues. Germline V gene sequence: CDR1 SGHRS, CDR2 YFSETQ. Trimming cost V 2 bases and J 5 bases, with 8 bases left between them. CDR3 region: CASSFKADNEQFF. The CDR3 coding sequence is TGCGCCAGCAGCTTTAAAGCGGACAATGAGCAGTTCTTC.

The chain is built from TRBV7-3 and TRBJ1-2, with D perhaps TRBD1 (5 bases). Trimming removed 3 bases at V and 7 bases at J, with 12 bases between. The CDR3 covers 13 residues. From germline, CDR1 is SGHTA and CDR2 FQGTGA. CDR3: CASSFAEGVGYTF. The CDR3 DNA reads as TGTGCCAGCAGCTTCGCGGAAGGGGTTGGCTACACCTTC.

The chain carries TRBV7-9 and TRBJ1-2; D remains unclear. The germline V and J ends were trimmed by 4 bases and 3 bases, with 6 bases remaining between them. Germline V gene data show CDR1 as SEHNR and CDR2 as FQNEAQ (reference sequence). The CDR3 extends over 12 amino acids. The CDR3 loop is CASSSQDYGYTF. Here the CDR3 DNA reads TGTGCCAGCAGCTCGCAGGACTATGGCTACACCTTC.

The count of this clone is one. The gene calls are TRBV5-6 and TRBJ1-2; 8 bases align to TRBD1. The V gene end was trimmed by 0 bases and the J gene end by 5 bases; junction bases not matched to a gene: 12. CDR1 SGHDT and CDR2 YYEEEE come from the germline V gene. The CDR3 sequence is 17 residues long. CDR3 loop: CASSLAGQGASGYGYTF. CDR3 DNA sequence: TGTGCCAGCAGCTTGGCCGGGCAGGGGGCTTCTGGATATGGCTACACCTTC.

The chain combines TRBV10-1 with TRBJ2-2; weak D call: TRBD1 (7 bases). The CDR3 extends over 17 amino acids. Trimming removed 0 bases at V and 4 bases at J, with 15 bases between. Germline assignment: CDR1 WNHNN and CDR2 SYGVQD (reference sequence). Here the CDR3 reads CASSESEGAFSTGELFF. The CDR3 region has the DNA TGCGCCAGCAGTGAGTCGGAGGGGGCGTTTAGCACCGGGGAGCTGTTTTTT.

The CDR3: CASSYQGQYGYTF. Written as DNA, the CDR3 is TGTGCCAGCAGCTACCAGGGGCAGTATGGCTACACCTTC. V and J are TRBV14 and TRBJ1-2; the D gene is possibly TRBD1 (6 bases). Per germline, CDR1 SGHDN and CDR2 FVKESK. The V end lost 5 bases, the J end lost 5 bases, and 12 bases lay between the germline ends. This CDR3 spans 13 amino acids.

DNA of the CDR3: TGTGCCAGCAGTTTAAAGGGACAGGGGTCCTATGGCTACACCTTC. It is translated as CASSLKGQGSYGYTF. The rearrangement links TRBV27 to TRBJ1-2; 10 bases are a match to TRBD1. The CDR3 consists of 15 residues. Germline V gene sequence: CDR1 MNHEY, CDR2 SMNVEV (reference sequence). V lost 2 bases and J lost 4; bases outside the gene matches: 4.

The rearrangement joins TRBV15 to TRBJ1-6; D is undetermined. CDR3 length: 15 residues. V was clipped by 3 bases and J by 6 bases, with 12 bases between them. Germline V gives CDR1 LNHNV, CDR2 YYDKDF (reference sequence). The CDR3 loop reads CATSSSTVGNSPLHF. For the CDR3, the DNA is TGTGCCACCAGCAGCTCCACCGTCGGTAATTCACCCCTCCACTTT.

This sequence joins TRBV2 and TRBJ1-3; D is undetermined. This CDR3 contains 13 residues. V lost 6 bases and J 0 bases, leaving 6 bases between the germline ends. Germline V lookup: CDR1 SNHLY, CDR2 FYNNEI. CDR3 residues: CASRQHSGNTIYF. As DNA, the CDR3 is TGTGCCAGCAGACAGCACTCTGGAAACACCATATATTTT.

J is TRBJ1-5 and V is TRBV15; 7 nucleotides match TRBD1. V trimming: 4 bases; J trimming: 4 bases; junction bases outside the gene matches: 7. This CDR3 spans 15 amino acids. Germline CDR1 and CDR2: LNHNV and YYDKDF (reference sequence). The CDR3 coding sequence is TGTGCCACCAGCACCCGGGACAGAATTAATCAGCCCCAGCATTTT. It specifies CATSTRDRINQPQHF.

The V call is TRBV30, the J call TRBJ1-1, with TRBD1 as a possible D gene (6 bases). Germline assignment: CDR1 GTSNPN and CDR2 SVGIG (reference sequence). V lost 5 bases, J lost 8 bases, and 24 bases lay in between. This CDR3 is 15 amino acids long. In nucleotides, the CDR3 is TGTGCCTGGGTCCCGGGTACGGGGGGGCTCTCGGAAGCTTTCTTT. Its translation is CAWVPGTGGLSEAFF.